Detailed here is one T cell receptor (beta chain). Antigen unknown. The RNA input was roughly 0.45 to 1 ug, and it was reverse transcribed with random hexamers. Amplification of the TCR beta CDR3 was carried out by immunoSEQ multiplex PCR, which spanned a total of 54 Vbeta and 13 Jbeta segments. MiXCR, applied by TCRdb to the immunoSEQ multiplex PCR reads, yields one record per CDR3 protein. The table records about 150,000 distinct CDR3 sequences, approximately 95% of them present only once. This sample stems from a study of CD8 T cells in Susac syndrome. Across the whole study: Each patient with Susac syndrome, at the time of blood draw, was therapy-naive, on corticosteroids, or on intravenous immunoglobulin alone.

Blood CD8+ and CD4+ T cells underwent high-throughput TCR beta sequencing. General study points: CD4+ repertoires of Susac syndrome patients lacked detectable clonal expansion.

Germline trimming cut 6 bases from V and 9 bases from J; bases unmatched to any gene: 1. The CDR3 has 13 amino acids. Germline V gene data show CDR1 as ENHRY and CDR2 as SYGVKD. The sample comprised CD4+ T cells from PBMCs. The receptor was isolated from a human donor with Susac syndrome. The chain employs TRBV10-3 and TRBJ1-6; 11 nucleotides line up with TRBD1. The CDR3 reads CAIRGTGGSPLHF. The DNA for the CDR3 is TGTGCCATCAGAGGGACAGGGGGTTCACCCCTCCACTTT.